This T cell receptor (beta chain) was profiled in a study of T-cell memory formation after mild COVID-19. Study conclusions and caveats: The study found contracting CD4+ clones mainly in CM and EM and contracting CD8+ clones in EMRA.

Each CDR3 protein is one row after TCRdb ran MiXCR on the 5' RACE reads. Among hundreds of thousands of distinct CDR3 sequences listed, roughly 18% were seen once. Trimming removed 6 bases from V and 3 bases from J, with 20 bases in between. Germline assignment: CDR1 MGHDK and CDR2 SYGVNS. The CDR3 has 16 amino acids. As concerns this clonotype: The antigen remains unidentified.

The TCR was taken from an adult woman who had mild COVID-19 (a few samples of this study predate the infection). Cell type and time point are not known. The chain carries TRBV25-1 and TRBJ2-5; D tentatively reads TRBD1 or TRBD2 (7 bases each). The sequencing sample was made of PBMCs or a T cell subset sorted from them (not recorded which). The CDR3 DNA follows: TGTGCCAGCAGGACCTTTGACAGGGAGGGTGAAGAGACCCAGTACTTC. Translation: CASRTFDREGEETQYF.